The TCR beta chain under discussion was sequenced for a study of T cell responses to AZD1222 COVID-19 vaccine. General observations from the study: There were repertoire samples only from the period after the peak T cell response. With two AZD1222 doses given, Spike-specific TCR breadth and depth both rose.

The CDR3 has 15 amino acids. Germline V gene sequence: CDR1 SGHTA, CDR2 FQGNSA. V was pared by 5 bases and J by 5 bases, with 18 bases between. Notes on this clone: Its antigen is unidentified.

Sequencing used immunoSEQ multiplex PCR; TCRdb keeps in-frame clones, though not all of them. The data contain around 150,000 clones, about 90% of them seen just once; the ten biggest clones take up about 7.5%. The material was peripheral blood, obtained 28 days after the second dose of the MenACWY control vaccine. This clonotype originated in an adult who received the MenACWY meningococcal vaccine as a control. This chain uses TRBV7-2 with TRBJ2-5; tentatively, D is TRBD2 (6 bases). CDR3 protein: CASSAGLRGSETQYF. CDR3 sequence (DNA): TGTGCCAGCAGCGCGGGTCTGCGGGGTTCTGAGACCCAGTACTTC.